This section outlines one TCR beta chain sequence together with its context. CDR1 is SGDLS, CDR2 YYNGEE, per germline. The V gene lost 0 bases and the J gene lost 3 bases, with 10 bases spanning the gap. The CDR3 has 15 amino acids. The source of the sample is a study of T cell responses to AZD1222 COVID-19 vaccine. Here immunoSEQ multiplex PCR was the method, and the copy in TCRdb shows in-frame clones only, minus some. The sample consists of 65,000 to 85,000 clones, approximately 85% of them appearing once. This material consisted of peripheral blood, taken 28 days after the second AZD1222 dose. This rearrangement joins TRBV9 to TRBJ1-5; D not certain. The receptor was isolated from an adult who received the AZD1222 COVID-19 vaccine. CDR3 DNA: TGTGCCAGCAGCGTAGTTCTCCGGTTCAATCAGCCCCAGCATTTT. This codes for CASSVVLRFNQPQHF.